This entry lists 3 T cell receptor beta chains sequenced from one sample in a study of CD8+CD57+ T cells in acquired aplastic anemia. Genomic DNA, serving as template, underwent TCR beta VDJ and CDR3 profiling. MiXCR, applied by TCRdb to the reads, yields one record per CDR3 protein. The data show approximately 98,000 distinct CDR3 sequences, with less than 75% seen just once and around three fifths held by the top ten. Patients chosen for sequencing had shown CD8+CD57+ cell expansion by flow cytometry. Sequencing was performed on sorted CD4+, CD8+, or CD8+CD57+ T cells (not recorded which) from PBMCs. Receptors were obtained from a human donor with aplastic anemia.

This clonotype was found a few times. The gene calls are TRBV19 and TRBJ2-5; D is uncertain. V lost 3 bases to trimming and J lost 2 bases, with 7 bases between them. The germline V gene has CDR1 LNHDA and CDR2 SQIVND (reference sequence). This CDR3 spans 13 amino acids. The CDR3 loop is CASSIMGQETQYF. For the CDR3, the DNA is TGTGCCAGTAGTATCATGGGGCAAGAGACCCAGTACTTC.

On this clonotype: The junction and the germline gene differ at one end; a read error may be behind it. The rearrangement links TRBV19 to TRBJ2-5, with no clear D. CDR3 size: 13 residues. Germline values: CDR1 LNHDA, CDR2 SQIVND (reference sequence). CDR3 sequence: CASSPTGQVTQYF. The DNA for the CDR3 is TGTGCCAGTAGTCCTACGGGTCAAGTGACCCAGTACTTC.

The chain carries TRBV27 and TRBJ1-2; possible D gene TRBD1, 5 bases. The V and J ends lost 4 bases and 4 bases respectively, with 10 bases between them. The CDR3 covers 13 residues. Germline V gene sequence: CDR1 MNHEY, CDR2 SMNVEV (reference sequence). CDR3 residues: CASSSTEVYGYTF. Here the CDR3 DNA reads TGTGCCAGCAGTTCGACAGAGGTCTATGGCTACACCTTC.